This T cell receptor (beta chain) was recovered during a study of blood T cell repertoires in COVID-19 (TCRdb year 2020). For the wider study: Samples from collaborators originated in the United States, Italy and Spain and spanned both the acute and convalescent phases of COVID-19. The material from the prospective study consisted of cDNA or gDNA derived from T cells, B-cell-depleted T cells, or PBMCs. The dataset comprised deeply sampled blood TCRbeta repertoires from subjects exposed to, actively infected with, or recovered from COVID-19. The repertoires were released in a freely available public database intended as a resource for research on the immune response to SARS-CoV-2. The samples were drawn from the first 160 participants of the ongoing ImmuneRACE study and from 950 to 1,500 subjects provided by 6 global collaborators. Nearly every sample came with metadata listing a de-identified subject ID, COVID-19 status, age in years and sex. Where available, HLA class I and class II types were obtained from metadata supplied by the sample provider rather than from assay-based typing.

Findings and caveats that apply to the study as a whole: The amount of clinical and demographic metadata varied by source and participant and was provided uncurated.

As for this clone: Its specific antigen is unknown. Base qualities were left out, and no much larger clone turns up one base away.

One collaborating source in Seattle enrolled patients while the patients were actively infected and followed the patients over time throughout the course of disease. The collaborating institutions used their own protocols to collect whole blood in K2EDTA tubes. For TCRbeta analysis, collaborator samples were shipped as frozen whole blood, as isolated PBMCs, or as DNA extracted from either sample type. CDR1 and CDR2 were assigned from the germline V gene as MDHEN and SYDVKM. The CDR3 runs 16 amino acids, cysteine and phenylalanine included. Just the 48-base CDR3 DNA is kept, in frame starting at base 1. Relative to germline, V is 3 bases shorter and J is 0 bases shorter, with 12 bases between their ends. The immunoSEQ Assay, a bias-controlled multiplex PCR, was used to amplify TCRbeta CDR3 regions from genomic DNA. The authors' analysis ran thus. The number of nucleated cells in each sample was estimated from the amplification of reference gene primers within the assay. To quantify the absolute abundance of each unique TCRbeta CDR3 rearrangement, sequence reads were collapsed and filtered. For each sample, productive Simpson clonality was calculated by taking the square root of Simpson's diversity index across productive rearrangements. Sourced from immuneACCESS, this table was stored by TCRdb with only in-frame sequences that have V and J called. A share of the clones is absent; for the studies checked, an unresolved V gene accounts for under half, and the remainder has no known explanation. The V and J calls and clone size were taken over from that table, and D and trimming were inferred from the DNA. Within this sample are 300,000 to 350,000 clones, with around 90% of them counted one time only. Roughly 7.3% of the sample is in the top ten clones.

The rearrangement combines TRBV28 with TRBJ1-3; a tentative D match to TRBD1 spans 6 bases. The receptor comes from a woman aged 30 to 39 with COVID-19, enrolled during active disease. The specimen sequenced was peripheral blood. The CDR3 reads CASSFGQTFSGNTIYF. The sequence in DNA is TGTGCCAGCAGTTTTGGACAGACCTTCTCTGGAAACACCATATATTTT.